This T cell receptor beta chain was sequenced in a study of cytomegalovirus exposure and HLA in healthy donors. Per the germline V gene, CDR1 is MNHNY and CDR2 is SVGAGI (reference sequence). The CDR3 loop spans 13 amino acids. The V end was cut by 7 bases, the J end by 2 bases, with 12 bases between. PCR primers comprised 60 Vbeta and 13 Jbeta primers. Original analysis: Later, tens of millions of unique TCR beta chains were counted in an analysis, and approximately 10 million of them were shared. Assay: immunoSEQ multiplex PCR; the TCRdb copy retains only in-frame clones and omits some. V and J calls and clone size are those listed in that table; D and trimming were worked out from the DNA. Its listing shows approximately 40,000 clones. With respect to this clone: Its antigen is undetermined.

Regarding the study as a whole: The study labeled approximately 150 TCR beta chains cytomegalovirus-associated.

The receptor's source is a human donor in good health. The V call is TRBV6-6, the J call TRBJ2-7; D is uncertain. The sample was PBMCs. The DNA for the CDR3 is TGTGCCAGCACCTCCCGACTGACCTACGAGCAGTACTTC. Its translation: CASTSRLTYEQYF.